The rows below give T cell receptor beta chains drawn from one sample of a study of T cells in Graves' hyperthyroidism and ophthalmopathy. TCRdb independently ran MiXCR on the multiplex PCR reads; one entry per CDR3 protein. Of around 700,000 distinct CDR3 sequences in the sample, just over 35% were seen once. Sequenced sample: blood. The receptors were gathered from a woman in her forties with Graves' hyperthyroidism. Both conserved end residues are trimmed from each CDR3. A clone size is listed for some rows: how often the clone was seen (once, few, many), or a class if it is expanded.

- | TRBV25-1 | ASSPPTSGRTNTGELF
- | TRBV20-1 | SARISADTQY
many | TRBV4-1 | ASSHPQGPEQY
- | TRBV6-5 | ASSYSGGVSEKLF
many | TRBV20-1 | SARVGHSGNTIY
- | TRBV10-3 | AISDPGTTYEQY
many | TRBV7-2 | ASASESWGGYT
many | TRBV7-2 | ASSYLYTNQPQH
- | TRBV4-2 | ASSQVSDNTEAF
- | TRBV29-1 | SDRTRGYGGYT
many | TRBV10-3 | ATPTGYSNQPQH
many | TRBV11-2 | ASSLGGRAF
few | TRBV7-2 | ASSDRTTGSSYEQY
once | TRBV29-1 | SVEQVGAYEQY
- | TRBV25-1 | ASTGGTGYGYT
- | TRBV6-5 | ASSYLAAQETQY
- | TRBV6-1 | ASSWGGRLF
- | TRBV6-5 | ASSYSARGIEKLF
many | TRBV7-2 | ASSEYSGQRETQY
many | TRBV20-1 | SASGGGKWETQY
- | TRBV15 | ATSSYWDSLSYGYT
few | TRBV5-1 | ASSLSSGGRETQY
few | TRBV7-2 | ASSFFRVTVYEQY
- | TRBV6-6 | ASTSTGPSYEQY
many | TRBV7-2 | ASSFVTGRGNTIY
few | TRBV15 | ATSRDRRGPQGAGGYT
- | TRBV19 | ASRNTDTQY
many | TRBV7-7 | ASSPSAGTVTYEQY
- | TRBV20-1 | SASWASYNEQY
- | TRBV12-3/TRBV12-4 | ASEASGARTLNTEAF
many | TRBV5-1 | ASSLDREHGYT
many | TRBV7-9 | ASSSGRERSYEQY
- | TRBV7-9 | ASSFNRAGAETQY
many | TRBV12-3/TRBV12-4 | ASSPVKAEAF
few | TRBV19 | ASSIFSGPNTEAF
- | TRBV7-8 | ASSSQGAYHEQY
- | TRBV19 | AWSVNGGLGYGYT
few | TRBV5-4 | ASSEGITGELF
many | TRBV7-3 | ASSPDKNYGYT
- | TRBV11-2 | ASSLGQLGFMGQETQY
few | TRBV6-6 | ASSYSTGSTVREAF
many | TRBV7-9 | ASSLSGVEKLF
- | TRBV6-5 | ASSDHNQPQH
many | TRBV6-4 | ASSTGGLNSPLH
many | TRBV20-1 | SASVRGRLTYEQY
many | TRBV7-8 | ASSPKRTDNTEAF
- | TRBV11-2 | ASSLGTNKRFEAQY
few | TRBV6-2/TRBV6-3 | ASSYLEAGGGTDTQY
few | TRBV10-1 | ASSEGPIFSGNTIY
many | TRBV2 | ASSEGGGELF
few | TRBV7-9 | ASSDGDRGSPWEQY
many | TRBV20-1 | SARDTGVSNQPQH
few | TRBV19 | ASSRTGGGSEKLF
many | TRBV28 | ASSPQAGELF
many | TRBV5-1 | ASSPGTGDGYT
- | TRBV4-1 | ASSQAQGGIFEAF
- | TRBV12-5 | ASALVGDEQY
- | TRBV10-3 | ASSQAMGSGEAF
- | TRBV7-7 | ASSQDPFRNQPQH
- | TRBV7-2 | ASSDRDRAKGYT